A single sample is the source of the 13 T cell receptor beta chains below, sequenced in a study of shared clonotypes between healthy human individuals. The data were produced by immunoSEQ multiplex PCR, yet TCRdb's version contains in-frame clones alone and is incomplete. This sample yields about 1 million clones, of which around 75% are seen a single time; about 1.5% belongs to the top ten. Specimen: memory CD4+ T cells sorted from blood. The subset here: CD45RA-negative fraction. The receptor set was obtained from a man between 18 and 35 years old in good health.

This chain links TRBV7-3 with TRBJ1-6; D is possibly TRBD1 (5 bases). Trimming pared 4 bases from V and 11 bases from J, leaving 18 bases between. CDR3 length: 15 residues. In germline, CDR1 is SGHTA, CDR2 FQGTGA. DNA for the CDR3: TGTGCCAGCAGCTACAGGAGGTCTTGGGGTCCACCCCTCCACTTT. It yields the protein CASSYRRSWGPPLHF.

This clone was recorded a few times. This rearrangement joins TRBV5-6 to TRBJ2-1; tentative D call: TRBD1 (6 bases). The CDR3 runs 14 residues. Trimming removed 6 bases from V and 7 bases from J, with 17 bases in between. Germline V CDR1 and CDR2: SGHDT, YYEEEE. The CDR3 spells CASKGVGLLNEQFF. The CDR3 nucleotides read TGTGCCAGCAAGGGGGTCGGACTTTTAAATGAGCAGTTCTTC.

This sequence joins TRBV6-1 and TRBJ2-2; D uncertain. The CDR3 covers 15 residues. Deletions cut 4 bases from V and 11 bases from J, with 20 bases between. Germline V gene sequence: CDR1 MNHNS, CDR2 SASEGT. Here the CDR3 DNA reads TGTGCCAGCAGTGTTCTAAGCACGAGCGAGGTAGAGCTGTTTTTT. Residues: CASSVLSTSEVELFF.

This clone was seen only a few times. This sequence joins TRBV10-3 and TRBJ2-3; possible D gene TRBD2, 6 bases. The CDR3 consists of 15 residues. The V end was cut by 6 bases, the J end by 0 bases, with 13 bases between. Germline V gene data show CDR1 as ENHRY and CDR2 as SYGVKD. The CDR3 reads CAISSGGASTDTQYF. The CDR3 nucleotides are TGTGCCATCAGCTCTGGCGGGGCTAGCACAGATACGCAGTATTTT.

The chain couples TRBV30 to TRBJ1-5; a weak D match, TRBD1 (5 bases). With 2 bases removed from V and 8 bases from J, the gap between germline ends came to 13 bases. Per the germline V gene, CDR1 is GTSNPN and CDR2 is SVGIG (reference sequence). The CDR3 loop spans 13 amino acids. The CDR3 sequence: CAWSPSAGKPQHF. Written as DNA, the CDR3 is TGTGCCTGGAGTCCGTCGGCAGGGAAGCCCCAGCATTTT.

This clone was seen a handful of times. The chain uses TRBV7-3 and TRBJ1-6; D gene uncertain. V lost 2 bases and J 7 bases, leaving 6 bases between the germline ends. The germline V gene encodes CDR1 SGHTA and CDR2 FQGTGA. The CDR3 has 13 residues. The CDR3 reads CASSLGINSPLHF. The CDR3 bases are TGTGCCAGCAGCTTAGGTATCAATTCACCCCTCCACTTT.

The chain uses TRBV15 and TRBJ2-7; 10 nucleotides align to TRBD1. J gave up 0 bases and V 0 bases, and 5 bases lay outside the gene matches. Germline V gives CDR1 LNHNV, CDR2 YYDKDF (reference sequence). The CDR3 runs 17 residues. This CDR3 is CATSRDYRTGGSYEQYF. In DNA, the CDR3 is TGTGCCACCAGCAGAGATTATAGGACAGGGGGCTCCTACGAGCAGTACTTC.

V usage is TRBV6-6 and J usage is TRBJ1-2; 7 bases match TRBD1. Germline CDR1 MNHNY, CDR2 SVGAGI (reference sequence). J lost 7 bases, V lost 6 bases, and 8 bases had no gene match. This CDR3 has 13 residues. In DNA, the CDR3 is TGTGCCAGCAGCCCCGACAGGGTGGGTGGCTACACCTTC. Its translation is CASSPDRVGGYTF.

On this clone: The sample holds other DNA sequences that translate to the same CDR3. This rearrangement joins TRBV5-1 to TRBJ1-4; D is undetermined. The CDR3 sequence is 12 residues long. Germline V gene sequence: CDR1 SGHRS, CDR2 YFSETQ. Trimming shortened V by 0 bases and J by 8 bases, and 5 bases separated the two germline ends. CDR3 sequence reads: CASSLDREKLFF. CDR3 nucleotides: TGCGCCAGCAGCTTGGACAGAGAAAAACTGTTTTTT.

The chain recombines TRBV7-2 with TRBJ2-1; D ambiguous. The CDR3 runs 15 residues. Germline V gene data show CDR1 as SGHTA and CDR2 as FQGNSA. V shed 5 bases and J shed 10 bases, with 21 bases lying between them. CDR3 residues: CASSPKGGLSIEQFF. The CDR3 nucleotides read TGTGCCAGCAGCCCGAAGGGTGGTCTTTCGATCGAGCAGTTCTTC.

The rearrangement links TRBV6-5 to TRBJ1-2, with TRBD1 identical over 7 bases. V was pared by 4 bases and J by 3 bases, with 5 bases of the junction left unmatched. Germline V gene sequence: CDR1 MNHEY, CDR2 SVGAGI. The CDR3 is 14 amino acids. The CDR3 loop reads CASSSTGAHYGYTF. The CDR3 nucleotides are TGTGCCAGCAGTTCCACAGGGGCGCACTATGGCTACACCTTC.

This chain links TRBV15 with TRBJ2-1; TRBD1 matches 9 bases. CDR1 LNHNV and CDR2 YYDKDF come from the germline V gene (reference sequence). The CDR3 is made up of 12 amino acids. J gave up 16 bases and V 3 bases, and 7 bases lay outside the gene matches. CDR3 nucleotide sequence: TGTGCCACCAGCAGGAACCGGGACAGGGAATTCTTC. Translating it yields CATSRNRDREFF.

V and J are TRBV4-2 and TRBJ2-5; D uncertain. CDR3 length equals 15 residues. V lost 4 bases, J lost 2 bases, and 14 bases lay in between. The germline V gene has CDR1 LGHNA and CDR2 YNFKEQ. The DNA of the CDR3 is TGTGCCAGCAGCCGAAGCACGACGGAGCAAGAGACCCAGTACTTC. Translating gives CASSRSTTEQETQYF.